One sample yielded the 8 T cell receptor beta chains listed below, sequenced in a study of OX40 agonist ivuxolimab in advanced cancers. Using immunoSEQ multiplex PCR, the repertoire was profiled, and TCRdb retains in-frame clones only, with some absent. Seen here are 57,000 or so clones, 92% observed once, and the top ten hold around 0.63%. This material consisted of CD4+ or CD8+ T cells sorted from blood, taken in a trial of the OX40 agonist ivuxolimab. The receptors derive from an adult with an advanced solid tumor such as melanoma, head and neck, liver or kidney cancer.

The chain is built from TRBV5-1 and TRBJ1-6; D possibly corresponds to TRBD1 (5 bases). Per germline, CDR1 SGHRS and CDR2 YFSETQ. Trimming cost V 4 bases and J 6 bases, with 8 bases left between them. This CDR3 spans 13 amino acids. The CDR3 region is CASSQDSNSPLHF. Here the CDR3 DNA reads TGCGCCAGCAGCCAAGACAGTAATTCACCCCTCCACTTT.

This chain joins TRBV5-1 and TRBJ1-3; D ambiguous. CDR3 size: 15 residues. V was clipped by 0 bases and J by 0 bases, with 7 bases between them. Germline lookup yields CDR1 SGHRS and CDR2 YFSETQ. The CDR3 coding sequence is TGCGCCAGCAGCTTGGGAGGTACCTCTGGAAACACCATATATTTT. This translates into CASSLGGTSGNTIYF.

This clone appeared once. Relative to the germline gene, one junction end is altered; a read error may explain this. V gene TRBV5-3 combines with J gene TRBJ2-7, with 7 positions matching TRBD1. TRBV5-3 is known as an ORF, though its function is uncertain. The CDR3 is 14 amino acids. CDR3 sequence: CASSSGGQAYEQYF. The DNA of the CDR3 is TGTGCCAGCAGCTCTGGAGGACAGGCCTACGAGCAGTACTTC.

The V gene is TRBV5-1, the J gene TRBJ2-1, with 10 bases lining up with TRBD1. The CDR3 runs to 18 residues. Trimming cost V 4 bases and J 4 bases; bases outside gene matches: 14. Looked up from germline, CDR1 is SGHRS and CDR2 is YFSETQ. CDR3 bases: TGCGCCAGCAGCCATACCACTACCGGGACAGGGGCGTACAATGAGCAGTTCTTC. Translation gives CASSHTTTGTGAYNEQFF.

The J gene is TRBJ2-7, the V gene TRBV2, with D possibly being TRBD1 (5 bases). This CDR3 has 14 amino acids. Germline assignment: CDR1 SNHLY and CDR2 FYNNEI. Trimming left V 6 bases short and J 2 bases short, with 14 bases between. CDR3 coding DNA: TGTGCCAGCAGCTCCAGGGTAAACCCCTACGAGCAGTACTTC. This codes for CASSSRVNPYEQYF.

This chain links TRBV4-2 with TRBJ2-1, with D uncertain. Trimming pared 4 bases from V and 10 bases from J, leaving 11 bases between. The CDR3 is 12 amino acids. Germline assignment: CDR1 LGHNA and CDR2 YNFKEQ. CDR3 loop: CASSLVHAEQFF. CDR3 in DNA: TGTGCCAGCAGCCTAGTACACGCCGAGCAGTTCTTC.

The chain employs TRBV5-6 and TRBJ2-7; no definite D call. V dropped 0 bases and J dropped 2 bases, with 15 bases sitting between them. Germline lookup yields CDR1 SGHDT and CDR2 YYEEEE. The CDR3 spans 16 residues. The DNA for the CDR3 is TGTGCCAGCAGCTTGGGAGTCGCGAAGCGACCCTACGAGCAGTACTTC. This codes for CASSLGVAKRPYEQYF.

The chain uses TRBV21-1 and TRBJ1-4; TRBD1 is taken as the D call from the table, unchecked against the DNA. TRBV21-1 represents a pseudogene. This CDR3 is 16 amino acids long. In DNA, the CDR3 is TGTGCCAGCAGCAAAGGGACAGGACCAAAGAATGAAAAACTGTTTTTT. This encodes CASSKGTGPKNEKLFF.